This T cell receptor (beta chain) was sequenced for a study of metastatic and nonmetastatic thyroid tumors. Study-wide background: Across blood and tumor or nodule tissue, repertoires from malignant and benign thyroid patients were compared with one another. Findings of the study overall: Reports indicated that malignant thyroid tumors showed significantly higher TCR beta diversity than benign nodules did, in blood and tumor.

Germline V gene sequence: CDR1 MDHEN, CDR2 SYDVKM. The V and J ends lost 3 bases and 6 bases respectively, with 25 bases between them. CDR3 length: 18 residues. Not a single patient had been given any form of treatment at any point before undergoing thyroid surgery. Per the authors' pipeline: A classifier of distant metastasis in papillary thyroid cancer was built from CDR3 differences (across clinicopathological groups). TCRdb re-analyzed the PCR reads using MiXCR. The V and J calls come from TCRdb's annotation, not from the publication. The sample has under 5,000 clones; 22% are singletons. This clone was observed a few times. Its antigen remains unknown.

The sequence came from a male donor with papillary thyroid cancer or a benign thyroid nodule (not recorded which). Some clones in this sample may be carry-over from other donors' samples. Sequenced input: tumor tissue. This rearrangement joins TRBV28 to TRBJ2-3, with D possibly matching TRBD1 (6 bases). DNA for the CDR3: TGTGCCAGCAGTTTGAGTTCCGGACAGATGGATATGGGGGATACGCAGTATTTT. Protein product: CASSLSSGQMDMGDTQYF.